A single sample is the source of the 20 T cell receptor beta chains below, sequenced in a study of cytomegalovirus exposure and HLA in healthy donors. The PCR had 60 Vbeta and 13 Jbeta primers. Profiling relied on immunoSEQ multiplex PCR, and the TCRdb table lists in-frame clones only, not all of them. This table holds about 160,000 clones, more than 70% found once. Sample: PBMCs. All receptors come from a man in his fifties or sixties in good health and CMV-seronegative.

The CDR3 reads CASSTGLAGPTDTQYF. DNA for the CDR3: TGTGCCAGCAGCACGGGACTAGCGGGACCCACAGATACGCAGTATTTT. The chain has TRBV7-8 and TRBJ2-3; TRBD2 matches at 13 bases. The V gene end was trimmed by 5 bases and the J gene end by 2 bases; junction bases not matched to a gene: 4. The CDR3 runs 16 residues. CDR1 is SGHVS and CDR2 is FQNEAQ in the germline V gene.

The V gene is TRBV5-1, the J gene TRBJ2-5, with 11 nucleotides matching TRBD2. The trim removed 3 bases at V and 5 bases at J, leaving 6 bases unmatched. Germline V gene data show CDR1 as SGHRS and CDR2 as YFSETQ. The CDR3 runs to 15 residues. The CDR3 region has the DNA TGCGCCAGCAGCTGGACTAGCGGGCTGGGGGAGACCCAGTACTTC. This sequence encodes CASSWTSGLGETQYF.

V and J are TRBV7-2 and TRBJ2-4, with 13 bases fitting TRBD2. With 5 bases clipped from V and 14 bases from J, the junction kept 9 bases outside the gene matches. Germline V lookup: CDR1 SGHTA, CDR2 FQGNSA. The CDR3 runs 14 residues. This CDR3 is CASSPSRTSGSEYF. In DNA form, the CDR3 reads TGTGCCAGCAGCCCAAGCAGGACTAGCGGGAGCGAGTACTTC.

CDR3 sequence reads: CASSPADNEQFF. As DNA, the CDR3 is TGTGCCAGCAGTCCGGCGGACAATGAGCAGTTCTTC. The chain combines TRBV6-5 with TRBJ2-1; D unresolved. Germline CDR1 is MNHEY and CDR2 is SVGAGI. The germline V and J ends were trimmed by 5 bases and 5 bases, with 7 bases remaining between them. The CDR3 consists of 12 residues.

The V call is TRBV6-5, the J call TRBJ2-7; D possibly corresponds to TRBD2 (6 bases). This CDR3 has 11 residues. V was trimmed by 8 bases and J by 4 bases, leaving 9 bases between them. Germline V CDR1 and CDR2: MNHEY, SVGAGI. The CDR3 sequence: CASGTQYEQYF. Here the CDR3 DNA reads TGTGCCAGCGGGACTCAATACGAGCAGTACTTC.

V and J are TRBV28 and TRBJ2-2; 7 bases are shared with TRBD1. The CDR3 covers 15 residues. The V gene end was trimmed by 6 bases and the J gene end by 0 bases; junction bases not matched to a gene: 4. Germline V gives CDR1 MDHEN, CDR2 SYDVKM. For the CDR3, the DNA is TGTGCCAGCAGAACCGGGACAGCGAACACCGGGGAGCTGTTTTTT. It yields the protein CASRTGTANTGELFF.

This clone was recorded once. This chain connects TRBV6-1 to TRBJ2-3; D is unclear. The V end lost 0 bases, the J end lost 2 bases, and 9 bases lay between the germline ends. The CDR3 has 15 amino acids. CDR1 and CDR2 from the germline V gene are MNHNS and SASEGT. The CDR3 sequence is CASSEATYPTDTQYF. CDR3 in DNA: TGTGCCAGCAGTGAAGCGACTTACCCCACAGATACGCAGTATTTT.

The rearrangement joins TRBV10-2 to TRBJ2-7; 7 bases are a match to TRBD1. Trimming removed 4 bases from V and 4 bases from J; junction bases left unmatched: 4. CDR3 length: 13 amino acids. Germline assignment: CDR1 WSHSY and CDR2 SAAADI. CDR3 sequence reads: CASSGGRGYEQYF. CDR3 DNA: TGCGCCAGCAGTGGGGGCAGGGGGTACGAGCAGTACTTC.

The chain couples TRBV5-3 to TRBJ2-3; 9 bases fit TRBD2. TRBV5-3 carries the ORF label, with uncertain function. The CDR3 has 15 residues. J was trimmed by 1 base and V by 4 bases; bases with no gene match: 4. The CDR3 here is CARSMRTSGTDTQYF. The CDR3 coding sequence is TGTGCCAGAAGCATGCGGACTAGCGGCACAGATACGCAGTATTTT.

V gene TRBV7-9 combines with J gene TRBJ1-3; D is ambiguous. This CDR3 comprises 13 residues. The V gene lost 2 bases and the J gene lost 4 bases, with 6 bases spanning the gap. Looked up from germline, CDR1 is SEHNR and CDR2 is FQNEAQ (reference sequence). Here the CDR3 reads CASSLLLGNTIYF. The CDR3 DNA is TGTGCCAGCAGCTTATTACTGGGAAACACCATATATTTT.

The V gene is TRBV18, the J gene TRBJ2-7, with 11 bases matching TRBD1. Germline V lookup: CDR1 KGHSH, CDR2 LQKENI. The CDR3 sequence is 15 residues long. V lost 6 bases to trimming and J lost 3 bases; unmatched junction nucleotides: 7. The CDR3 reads CASSSSGTGGYEQYF. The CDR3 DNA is TGTGCCAGCTCTTCTTCCGGGACAGGGGGCTACGAGCAGTACTTC. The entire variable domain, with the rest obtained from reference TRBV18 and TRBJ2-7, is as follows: NAGVMQNPRHLVRRRGQEARLRCSPMKGHSHVYWYRQLPEEGLKFMVYLQKENIIDESGMPKERFSAEFPKEGPSILRIQQVVRGDSAAYFCASSSSGTGGYEQYFGPGTRLTVT.

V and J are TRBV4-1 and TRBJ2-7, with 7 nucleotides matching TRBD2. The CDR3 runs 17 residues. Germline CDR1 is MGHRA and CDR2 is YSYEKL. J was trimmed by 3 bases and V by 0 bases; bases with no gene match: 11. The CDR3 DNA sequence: TGCGCCAGCAGCCAAGATCCAGCTAGCGGAGGGGACTACGAGCAGTACTTC. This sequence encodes CASSQDPASGGDYEQYF.

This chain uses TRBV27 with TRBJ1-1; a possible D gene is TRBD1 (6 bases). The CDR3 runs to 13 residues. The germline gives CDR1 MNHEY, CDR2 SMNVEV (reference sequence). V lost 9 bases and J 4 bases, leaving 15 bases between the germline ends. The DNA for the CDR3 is TGTGCCAGTTCGACAGGCCTGGGCACTGAAGCTTTCTTT. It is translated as CASSTGLGTEAFF.

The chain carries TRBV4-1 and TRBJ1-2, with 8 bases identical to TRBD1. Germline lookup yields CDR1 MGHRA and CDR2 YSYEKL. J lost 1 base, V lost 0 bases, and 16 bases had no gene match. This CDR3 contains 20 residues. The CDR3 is CASSQEAQGARGSRNYGYTF. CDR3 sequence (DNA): TGCGCCAGCAGCCAAGAGGCTCAGGGGGCCCGAGGCTCCCGTAACTATGGCTACACCTTC.

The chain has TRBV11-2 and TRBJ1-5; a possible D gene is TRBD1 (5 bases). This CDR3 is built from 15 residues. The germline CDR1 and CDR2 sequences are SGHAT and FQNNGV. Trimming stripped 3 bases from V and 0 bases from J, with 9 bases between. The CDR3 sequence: CASSLTANSNQPQHF. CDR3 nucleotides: TGTGCCAGCAGCTTGACAGCTAATAGCAATCAGCCCCAGCATTTT.

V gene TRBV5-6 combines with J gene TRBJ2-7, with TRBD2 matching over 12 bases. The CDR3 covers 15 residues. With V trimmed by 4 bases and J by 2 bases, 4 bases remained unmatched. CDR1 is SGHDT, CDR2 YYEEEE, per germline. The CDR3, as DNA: TGTGCCAGCAGCCAACTAGCGGGAGGCACCTACGAGCAGTACTTC. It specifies CASSQLAGGTYEQYF.

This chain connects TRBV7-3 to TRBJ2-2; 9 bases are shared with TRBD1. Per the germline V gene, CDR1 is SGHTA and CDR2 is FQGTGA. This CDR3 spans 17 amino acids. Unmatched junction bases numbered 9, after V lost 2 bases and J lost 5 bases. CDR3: CASSLLGGGQGTGELFF. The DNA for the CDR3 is TGTGCCAGCAGCTTACTTGGGGGGGGACAGGGAACCGGGGAGCTGTTTTTT.

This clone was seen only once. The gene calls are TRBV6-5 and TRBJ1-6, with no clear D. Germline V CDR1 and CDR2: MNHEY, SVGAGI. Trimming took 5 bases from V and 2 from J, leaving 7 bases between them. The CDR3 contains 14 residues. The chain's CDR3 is CASSRTTYNSPLHF. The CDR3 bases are TGTGCCAGCAGTCGCACAACCTATAATTCACCCCTCCACTTT.

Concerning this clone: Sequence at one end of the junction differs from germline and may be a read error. CDR3: CASSMDRSSF. The CDR3 DNA reads as TGTGCCAGCAGTATGGACAGGTCGTCCTTC. The chain couples TRBV27 to TRBJ1-2; 7 bases match TRBD1. This CDR3 has 10 amino acids. CDR1 is MNHEY and CDR2 is SMNVEV in the germline V gene (reference sequence).

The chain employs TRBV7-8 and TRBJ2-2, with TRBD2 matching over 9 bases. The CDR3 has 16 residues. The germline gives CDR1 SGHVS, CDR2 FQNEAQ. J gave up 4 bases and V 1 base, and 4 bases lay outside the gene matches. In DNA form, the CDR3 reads TGTGCCAGCAGCTTAGTGGCGGGAGGGTTCACCGGGGAGCTGTTTTTT. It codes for CASSLVAGGFTGELFF.